The subject of this entry is one T cell receptor beta chain. Germline-derived CDR1 and CDR2 are GTSNPN and SVGIG (reference sequence). This CDR3 is built from 15 residues. The germline V and J ends were trimmed by 4 bases and 9 bases, with 19 bases remaining between them. Preparation of the TCRbeta library involved a method that used unique molecular identifiers. Using its own MiXCR run on the PCR reads, TCRdb lists one record per CDR3 protein. The sample includes some 490,000 distinct CDR3 sequences, approximately 13% seen only once; the top ten take about 5%. This sample is drawn from a study of T-cell reconstitution after alpha-beta-depleted transplantation in children.

The source material was PBMCs from the stem cell graft donor, sampled from the stem cell graft. The chain employs TRBV30 and TRBJ1-6; TRBD1 might be the D (5 bases). The source of this sequence is a human donor who donated a stem cell graft to a child with combined immunodeficiency. The CDR3 bases are TGTGCCTGGACCGGGGGTCGCGTTGGGAGTTCACCCCTCCACTTT. This gives the protein CAWTGGRVGSSPLHF.